This entry lists 13 T cell receptor beta chains sequenced from one sample in a study of T-cell reconstitution after alpha-beta-depleted transplantation in children. The TCRbeta library was prepared with unique molecular identifiers. One entry per CDR3 protein results from TCRdb running MiXCR on the PCR reads. The sample has approximately 300,000 distinct CDR3 sequences, about 9.9% seen once; the top ten hold about 25%. The sequences come from peripheral blood, collected 180 days after TCRalphabeta/CD19-depleted stem cell transplant. These receptors originate from a male patient between 2 and 10 years old who had a stem cell transplant for chronic granulomatous disease, so the T cells may come from the graft donor.

In this sample, this clonotype turned up a few times. This chain uses TRBV7-9 with TRBJ2-7, with D unresolved. This CDR3 comprises 12 residues. The germline V gene encodes CDR1 SEHNR and CDR2 FQNEAQ (reference sequence). V was clipped by 5 bases and J by 0 bases, with 5 bases between them. DNA of the CDR3: TGTGCCAGCAGCCTCTACTCCTACGAGCAGTACTTC. Its protein is CASSLYSYEQYF.

This clonotype was seen ten or more times. DNA of the CDR3: TGTGCCAGCAGCTTAACCGGGACGACAACTCCTGAGCAGTTCTTC. Its protein product is CASSLTGTTTPEQFF. The chain couples TRBV7-3 to TRBJ2-1; D may be TRBD1 or TRBD2 (5 bases each). The CDR3 runs 15 residues. CDR1 and CDR2 (germline): SGHTA, FQGTGA. V was clipped by 0 bases and J by 9 bases, with 15 bases between them.

This clonotype was picked up many times. The chain links TRBV20-1 to TRBJ2-7; D is unclear. Germline values: CDR1 DFQATT, CDR2 SNEGSKA (reference sequence). CDR3 length: 13 residues. The ends were cut back, 1 base at V and 2 bases at J, with 9 bases in the middle. This chain's CDR3 is CSARVADTYEQYF. CDR3 bases: TGCAGTGCTAGAGTGGCGGATACCTACGAGCAGTACTTC.

A remark on this clonotype: A much more abundant neighbour one base away suggests this may be a read error. V is TRBV7-9 and J is TRBJ2-1; 7 nucleotides agree with TRBD1. Germline CDR1 is SEHNR and CDR2 is FQNEAQ (reference sequence). The length of the CDR3 is 17 residues. V shed 4 bases and J 4 bases; nucleotides not matched to a gene: 13. The CDR3 region is CASSSFRHGTEYNEQFF. In DNA, the CDR3 is TGTGCCAGCAGCTCATTTCGCCACGGGACAGAGTACAATGAGCAGTTCTTC.

This clonotype was counted a few times. The chain links TRBV27 to TRBJ2-2; TRBD1 aligns across 10 bases. The CDR3 runs to 15 residues. The V segment lost 3 bases and the J segment 5 bases; nucleotides outside the gene matches: 3. Per germline, CDR1 MNHEY and CDR2 SMNVEV (reference sequence). The CDR3 DNA reads as TGTGCCAGCAGTTTTCGGGACAGGGGAACCGGGGAGCTGTTTTTT. Protein sequence: CASSFRDRGTGELFF.

This clonotype was found many times. The rearrangement uses TRBV9 and TRBJ2-3; D may be TRBD1 or TRBD2 (5 bases each). Germline-derived CDR1 and CDR2 are SGDLS and YYNGEE. The V end lost 3 bases, the J end lost 11 bases, and 16 bases lay between the germline ends. The CDR3 contains 13 residues. CDR3 sequence reads: CASSAKPGPKQYF. The CDR3, as DNA: TGTGCCAGCAGCGCAAAACCGGGACCCAAGCAGTATTTT.

In this sample, this clonotype turned up many times. This rearrangement joins TRBV10-3 to TRBJ2-2, with D tentatively TRBD2 (6 bases). This CDR3 is built from 18 residues. The germline V gene encodes CDR1 ENHRY and CDR2 SYGVKD. With 1 base removed from V and 5 bases from J, the gap between germline ends came to 20 bases. The CDR3, as DNA: TGTGCCATCAGTGAGTGGGTGACTAGAGGGACTTTGACCGGGGAGCTGTTTTTT. This translates into CAISEWVTRGTLTGELFF.

This clonotype was detected many times. The genes are TRBV28 and TRBJ2-2; the D gene could be TRBD1 or TRBD2 (5 bases each). Trimming took off 8 bases at V and 6 bases at J, with 10 bases between the two ends. Germline CDR1 and CDR2: MDHEN and SYDVKM. The CDR3 loop spans 12 amino acids. The CDR3 is CASARGAGELFF. CDR3 nucleotide sequence: TGTGCCAGCGCCCGGGGCGCCGGGGAGCTGTTTTTT.

This clonotype was found many times. The chain employs TRBV4-3 and TRBJ2-3; D is ambiguous. V was cut by 0 bases and J by 6 bases, with 19 bases left in between. The CDR3 covers 17 residues. Germline CDR1 reads LGHNA; CDR2 reads YSLEER. The CDR3 loop reads CASSQEDGMTMRDTQYF. The DNA of the CDR3 is TGCGCCAGCAGCCAAGAGGACGGAATGACAATGAGGGATACGCAGTATTTT.

This clonotype was recorded many times. V usage is TRBV11-2 and J usage is TRBJ2-1; 12 bases are shared with TRBD2. The CDR3 contains 19 residues. Trimming removed 2 bases from V and 7 bases from J; junction bases left unmatched: 15. CDR1 and CDR2 (germline): SGHAT, FQNNGV. CDR3: CASSLFGASGRALGNEQFF. CDR3 coding DNA: TGTGCCAGCAGCTTATTCGGGGCTAGCGGGAGGGCCCTCGGTAATGAGCAGTTCTTC.

The sample holds many counts of this clonotype. The chain has TRBV7-9 and TRBJ2-5, with D possibly TRBD2 on 6 matching bases. Trimming left V 5 bases short and J 4 bases short, with 14 bases between. Germline loops: CDR1 SEHNR, CDR2 FQNEAQ (reference sequence). The CDR3 sequence is 14 residues long. The CDR3 sequence is CASSIGTPRETQYF. In DNA, the CDR3 is TGTGCCAGCAGCATAGGGACTCCCAGAGAGACCCAGTACTTC.

This clonotype was detected many times. The chain recombines TRBV12-3 or TRBV12-4 with TRBJ1-5; no clear D. The CDR3 totals 11 residues. With 8 bases removed from V and 2 bases from J, the gap between germline ends came to 4 bases. CDR3 sequence reads: CASGGNQPQHF. The CDR3 nucleotides are TGTGCCAGCGGGGGCAATCAGCCCCAGCATTTT.

This clonotype was detected ten times or more. J is TRBJ2-5 and V is TRBV7-9; 9 bases map to TRBD1. The V gene end was trimmed by 5 bases and the J gene end by 4 bases; junction bases not matched to a gene: 11. This CDR3 spans 16 amino acids. Germline CDR1 SEHNR, CDR2 FQNEAQ (reference sequence). The CDR3 sequence: CASSTRQGVGGETQYF. CDR3 nucleotides: TGTGCCAGCAGCACCCGACAGGGGGTTGGAGGAGAGACCCAGTACTTC. The full variable domain, rest sourced from reference TRBV7-9 and TRBJ2-5, is DTGVSQNPRHKITKRGQNVTFRCDPISEHNRLYWYRQTLGQGPEFLTYFQNEAQLEKSRLLSDRFSAERPKGSFSTLEIQRTEQGDSAMYLCASSTRQGVGGETQYFGPGTRLLVL.